This TCR beta chain was captured by sequencing in a study of blood T cell repertoires in COVID-19. Study at large: Donors in the United States, Italy and Spain gave samples during acute or convalescent COVID-19.

Trimming cost V 4 bases and J 1 base, with 11 bases left between them. Germline CDR1 is SGHKS and CDR2 is YYEKEE (reference sequence). CDR3 length equals 14 residues. The method was immunoSEQ multiplex PCR; TCRdb's version includes in-frame clones alone and lacks a portion of them. There are 90,000 to 130,000 clones in the sample; over 65% occur only once, and around 4% lies in the top ten. This sequence joins TRBV5-5 and TRBJ1-1, with D maybe TRBD1 (5 bases). The sample was peripheral blood. The receptor's source is a woman of 80 years or more with acute or convalescent COVID-19. CDR3 amino acids: CASSLVDTNTEAFF. For the CDR3, the DNA is TGTGCCAGCAGCCTCGTGGACACGAACACTGAAGCTTTCTTT.